This TCR beta chain was profiled in a study of blood T cells in healthy people across ages (dated by TCRdb to between 2014 and 2017). Regarding the complete study: In model experiments, roughly one uniquely barcoded TCR beta cDNA molecule per two T cells was captured by template switching. To avoid experimental bias, donors of different ages were spread randomly across the sequencing lanes. To track age-related changes in TCR beta repertoire diversity, the study relied on deep sequencing normalized with unique cDNA molecular identifiers. Donors were grouped into four age groups: young (average approximately 16 years), middle-aged (about 40), aged (62) and long-lived (82). Using the same blood draw, the study looked at two additional independent replicas of 1 million unique cDNA reads for two donors, one aged 18 to 30 and the other aged 80 or older.

The method was 5' RACE. The sequencer listed for this sample is Illumina HiSeq 2500. A second PCR of about 7 to 12 cycles was performed with a sample-barcoded 5' primer and a J-beta primer mix. A unique molecular identifier was introduced onto each TCR beta cDNA molecule by a template-switch 5' adaptor carrying 12 random nucleotides. Each sample yielded at least 2.5 million CDR3-containing paired-end reads. First-strand cDNA was synthesized from all RNA with the Mint cDNA synthesis kit, primed by a TRBC-specific oligonucleotide. Following uracil-DNA glycosylase treatment, all cDNA underwent a first 18-cycle PCR with the universal primers M1SS and BC2_uni_R. The study's own analysis went as follows. For normalization, 1 million high-quality reads, each with a distinct molecular identifier, were randomly selected from each sample. Instead of being binned into consensus sequences, reads with shared molecular identifiers were discarded. MiTCR, set to a Q25 quality threshold and the strictest error-elimination algorithm, was used for CDR3 identification, clonotype clustering and error correction. A nonparametric unseen species model using Euler transformation provided a lower-bound estimate of total TCR beta diversity. TCRdb's own reprocessing of the public reads used fastp at Q25 and MiXCR and kept productive beta chains. Entries are consolidated by CDR3 protein sequence, retaining the most common genes and DNA. TCRdb's processing, not the study's, gives the V and J calls here. Within this sample are about 1.4 million distinct CDR3 sequences, with 59% of them counted one time only. Of the sample, approximately 7% falls within the top ten clones.

This clonotype was detected only a few times. Its antigen remains unidentified. Base qualities are not recorded, but no much larger clone differs from it by a single base. Deletion took 2 bases off V and 0 bases off J, with a span of 9 bases between the germline ends. Including cysteine and phenylalanine, the CDR3 has 15 amino acids. Solely the CDR3 DNA is kept, with 45 bases framed from the first base. From a lookup of the germline V gene, CDR1 and CDR2 are SGHTA and FQGNSA. Systemically healthy Caucasian individuals from Russia, 39 in total and aged about 6 to 100 years, were included as donors. Approximately 10 milliliters of peripheral blood were collected from each donor into EDTA-treated Vacutainer tubes. Ficoll-Paque density-gradient centrifugation was used to isolate PBMCs, with at least 6.5 million per sample. Trizol reagent was used to extract total RNA from the PBMCs, yielding at least 5 micrograms per sample. The percentages of naive CD45RAhigh/CD27high T cells were determined by flow cytometry on a PBMC aliquot from every donor.

The paper as a whole reports these results and caveats: Because profiling used bulk unsorted PBMCs, naive and antigen-experienced compartments could not be compared conclusively. Estimates of total diversity based on one million sequenced T cells were considered lower bounds and underestimates. Observed TCR beta diversity correlated strongly with the percentage of naive T cells measured by flow cytometry. The CMV infection status of donors was not known, potentially confounding age-related changes in expanded clonotypes. Observed TCR beta diversity per million T cells fell roughly linearly with age, and a significant reduction was already apparent by age around 39. Compared with the aged group, the long-lived group had more naive CD4+ T cells, fewer expanded clones and increased TCR diversity, a pattern suggesting age selection.

The chain uses TRBV7-2 and TRBJ2-3; D gene: possibly TRBD2, on 5 matching bases. Sequencing was performed on blood. The clonotype comes from a man aged 18 to 29 in good health. The DNA reads as follows: TGTGCCAGCAGCTTATGGACTCGGAGCACAGATACGCAGTATTTT. Its protein reads: CASSLWTRSTDTQYF.